The next 21 T cell receptor beta chains were all read from a single sample in a study of technical replicates of blood from a handful of donors. Produced via immunoSEQ multiplex PCR; TCRdb's table is partial and in-frame only. In the table there are around 93,000 clones, 85% to 95% of which are singletons. The specimen was T cells isolated from PBMCs. These TCRs come from a human donor in good health.

The chain has TRBV27 and TRBJ2-5; 13 nucleotides align to TRBD2. The ends lost 3 bases at V and 4 bases at J; junction bases unmatched: 14. The CDR3 contains 19 residues. Germline V gives CDR1 MNHEY, CDR2 SMNVEV (reference sequence). CDR3 bases: TGTGCCAGCAGTTTTACGGGCCGGAGGACTAGCGGGAGAAGAGAGACCCAGTACTTC. Amino acids: CASSFTGRRTSGRRETQYF.

The count of this clone is one. The chain has TRBV6-6 and TRBJ2-2; the D gene is possibly TRBD2 (5 bases). CDR3 length equals 13 residues. The germline V gene encodes CDR1 MNHNY and CDR2 SVGAGI (reference sequence). With 5 bases removed from V and 7 bases from J, the gap between germline ends came to 11 bases. For the CDR3, the DNA is TGTGCCAGCAGTCAGGACTCGCTCGGGGAGCTGTTTTTT. Translation gives CASSQDSLGELFF.

This chain links TRBV15 with TRBJ1-3; 9 nucleotides align to TRBD1. After removal of 1 base from V and 2 bases from J, the junction contained 3 bases not matched to a gene. CDR1 is LNHNV and CDR2 is YYDKDF in the germline V gene (reference sequence). The CDR3 spans 16 residues. DNA of the CDR3: TGTGCCACCAGCAGAGCCGGGACAGGGACTGGAAACACCATATATTTT. It translates to CATSRAGTGTGNTIYF.

The CDR3 region has the DNA TGTGCCAGCAGTTATAGCGAGCCCTTTTTAAATGAGCAGTTCTTC. Amino acid sequence: CASSYSEPFLNEQFF. This chain links TRBV6-5 with TRBJ2-1; TRBD2 might be the D (5 bases). CDR3 length equals 15 residues. The V end lost 3 bases, the J end lost 7 bases, and 16 bases lay between the germline ends. The germline V gene has CDR1 MNHEY and CDR2 SVGAGI.

The gene calls are TRBV6-1 and TRBJ2-7; possibly TRBD2 for D (6 bases). Trimming cost V 1 base and J 4 bases, with 14 bases left between them. Germline lookup yields CDR1 MNHNS and CDR2 SASEGT. The CDR3 is 15 residues long. CDR3 DNA: TGTGCCAGCAGTGAAGGGGGGGACTTAACGTACGAGCAGTACTTC. This translates into CASSEGGDLTYEQYF.

The chain combines TRBV5-4 with TRBJ2-3; D might be TRBD2 (6 bases). In germline, CDR1 is SGHNT, CDR2 YYREEE (reference sequence). Trimming pared 4 bases from V and 0 bases from J, leaving 21 bases between. The CDR3 contains 18 residues. DNA of the CDR3: TGTGCCAGCAGCCGGATGCGGGACGTTCCTACTAGCACAGATACGCAGTATTTT. The encoded protein is CASSRMRDVPTSTDTQYF. Full variable domain (rest looked up from reference TRBV5-4 and TRBJ2-3): ETGVTQSPTHLIKTRGQQVTLRCSSQSGHNTVSWYQQALGQGPQFIFQYYREEENGRGNFPPRFSGLQFPNYSSELNVNALELDDSALYLCASSRMRDVPTSTDTQYFGPGTRLTVL.

The chain carries TRBV10-3 and TRBJ2-1; 7 bases fit TRBD2. Germline V CDR1 and CDR2: ENHRY, SYGVKD. V was clipped by 7 bases and J by 7 bases; unmatched bases: 10. This CDR3 contains 14 residues. CDR3 protein: CAINEGRERNEQFF. CDR3 in DNA: TGTGCCATCAACGAAGGGCGGGAGCGGAATGAGCAGTTCTTC.

The chain is built from TRBV7-9 and TRBJ1-4; D might be TRBD1 (6 bases). CDR3 length: 15 amino acids. Germline CDR1 is SEHNR and CDR2 is FQNEAQ (reference sequence). V lost 5 bases to trimming and J lost 8 bases, with 18 bases between them. The CDR3 sequence is CASSIVDSPGEKLFF. CDR3 in DNA: TGTGCCAGCAGCATTGTGGACAGTCCAGGGGAAAAACTGTTTTTT. The complete variable domain, with remaining parts taken from reference TRBV7-9 and TRBJ1-4, reads DTGVSQNPRHKITKRGQNVTFRCDPISEHNRLYWYRQTLGQGPEFLTYFQNEAQLEKSRLLSDRFSAERPKGSFSTLEIQRTEQGDSAMYLCASSIVDSPGEKLFFGSGTQLSVL.

This clone appeared a single time. J is TRBJ2-3 and V is TRBV19, with D hard to call. The germline V gene has CDR1 LNHDA and CDR2 SQIVND (reference sequence). This CDR3 comprises 12 residues. V was pared by 5 bases and J by 0 bases, with 3 bases between. The CDR3 DNA follows: TGTGCCAGTAGTCAGAGCACAGATACGCAGTATTTT. Amino acid sequence: CASSQSTDTQYF. Together with reference TRBV19 and TRBJ2-3, the CDR3 gives the full variable domain: DGGITQSPKYLFRKEGQNVTLSCEQNLNHDAMYWYRQDPGQGLRLIYYSQIVNDFQKGDIAEGYSVSREKKESFPLTVTSAQKNPTAFYLCASSQSTDTQYFGPGTRLTVL.

The chain uses TRBV19 and TRBJ2-7; 14 nucleotides agree with TRBD2. Germline loops: CDR1 LNHDA, CDR2 SQIVND (reference sequence). V lost 5 bases, J lost 4 bases, and 7 bases stayed unmatched. This CDR3 spans 16 amino acids. CDR3: CASSSRTSGRYYEQYF. The CDR3 nucleotides read TGTGCCAGTAGTTCTAGGACTAGCGGGAGGTATTACGAGCAGTACTTC.

The V gene is TRBV15, the J gene TRBJ2-5, with D uncertain. Trimming took 0 bases from V and 1 from J, leaving 12 bases between them. Germline values: CDR1 LNHNV, CDR2 YYDKDF (reference sequence). This CDR3 comprises 16 residues. In nucleotides, the CDR3 is TGTGCCACCAGCAGAGATGGAACGAGGAGCCAAGAGACCCAGTACTTC. It encodes CATSRDGTRSQETQYF.

This chain uses TRBV7-8 with TRBJ2-1, with 11 positions matching TRBD1. V trimming: 0 bases; J trimming: 8 bases; junction bases outside the gene matches: 3. Germline lookup yields CDR1 SGHVS and CDR2 FQNEAQ. CDR3 length equals 15 residues. CDR3 sequence (DNA): TGTGCCAGCAGCTTAGCGGGGACAGGGGGATATGAGCAGTTCTTC. It translates to CASSLAGTGGYEQFF.

The chain carries TRBV6-1 and TRBJ2-7; TRBD1 agrees at 9 bases. With V trimmed by 4 bases and J by 6 bases, 7 bases remained unmatched. The CDR3 consists of 14 residues. Germline V CDR1 and CDR2: MNHNS, SASEGT. CDR3 loop: CASSVADRGSEQYF. In DNA, the CDR3 is TGTGCCAGCAGTGTTGCGGACAGGGGCAGCGAGCAGTACTTC.

This clone was found once. This chain links TRBV29-1 with TRBJ1-4; no reliable D call. This CDR3 contains 14 residues. V lost 5 bases and J 3 bases, leaving 13 bases between the germline ends. Germline V gene sequence: CDR1 SQVTM, CDR2 ANQGSEA. This chain's CDR3 is CSVRLADSNEKLFF. Here the CDR3 DNA reads TGCAGCGTTAGACTTGCGGACTCTAATGAAAAACTGTTTTTT. Complete variable domain (other parts from reference TRBV29-1 and TRBJ1-4): SAVISQKPSRDICQRGTSLTIQCQVDSQVTMMFWYRQQPGQSLTLIATANQGSEATYESGFVIDKFPISRPNLTFSTLTVSNMSPEDSSIYLCSVRLADSNEKLFFGSGTQLSVL.

This clone was seen just once. The chain uses TRBV14 and TRBJ1-1, with D maybe TRBD1 (5 bases). The length of the CDR3 is 13 residues. The germline CDR1 and CDR2 sequences are SGHDN and FVKESK. Trimming removed 1 base from V and 7 bases from J, with 10 bases in between. CDR3 DNA: TGTGCCAGCAGCCAAGCCTGGGGACTTGAAGCTTTCTTT. It yields the protein CASSQAWGLEAFF. The full variable domain, its missing parts supplied by reference TRBV14 and TRBJ1-1, is EAGVTQFPSHSVIEKGQTVTLRCDPISGHDNLYWYRRVMGKEIKFLLHFVKESKQDESGMPNNRFLAERTGGTYSTLKVQPAELEDSGVYFCASSQAWGLEAFFGQGTRLTVV.

The J gene is TRBJ2-7, the V gene TRBV19, with 11 bases aligning to TRBD2. The CDR3 covers 14 residues. The ends lost 4 bases at V and 3 bases at J; junction bases unmatched: 2. Germline V gene lookup returns CDR1 LNHDA and CDR2 SQIVND (reference sequence). For the CDR3, the DNA is TGTGCCAGTAGTAAGACTAGCGGGGACTACGAGCAGTACTTC. Protein sequence: CASSKTSGDYEQYF.

The chain carries TRBV11-1 and TRBJ2-1; TRBD2 agrees at 7 bases. J lost 10 bases, V lost 3 bases, and 9 bases had no gene match. CDR1 is SGHAT, CDR2 FQDESV, per germline (reference sequence). The CDR3 spans 14 residues. The CDR3 spells CASSLATAGGEQFF. The CDR3 DNA reads as TGTGCCAGCAGCTTGGCGACTGCCGGGGGGGAGCAGTTCTTC.

The V and J genes are TRBV9 and TRBJ2-2; maybe TRBD2 (5 bases). From germline, CDR1 is SGDLS and CDR2 YYNGEE. This CDR3 comprises 13 residues. V was clipped by 4 bases and J by 4 bases, with 8 bases between them. CDR3 region: CASSSRVTGELFF. The CDR3 coding sequence is TGTGCCAGCAGCTCGAGGGTCACCGGGGAGCTGTTTTTT. Full variable domain (rest looked up from reference TRBV9 and TRBJ2-2): DSGVTQTPKHLITATGQRVTLRCSPRSGDLSVYWYQQSLDQGLQFLIQYYNGEERAKGNILERFSAQQFPDLHSELNLSSLELGDSALYFCASSSRVTGELFFGEGSRLTVL.

The chain has TRBV30 and TRBJ2-7; D is possibly TRBD2 (5 bases). Trimming stripped 7 bases from V and 3 bases from J, with 16 bases between. The CDR3 is 13 amino acids. The germline V gene has CDR1 GTSNPN and CDR2 SVGIG (reference sequence). This CDR3 is CAFQEDNLYEQYF. The CDR3 region has the DNA TGTGCCTTTCAGGAGGATAATCTCTACGAGCAGTACTTC.

CDR3 loop: CASSLGGTLSYNEQFF. The CDR3 coding sequence is TGTGCCAGCAGCTTAGGGGGGACACTCTCCTACAATGAGCAGTTCTTC. The V gene is TRBV13, the J gene TRBJ2-1, with D possibly being TRBD1 (6 bases). V gave up 0 bases and J gave up 0 bases, with 9 bases separating them. The CDR3 sequence is 16 residues long. Per germline, CDR1 PRHDT and CDR2 FYEKMQ (reference sequence).

CDR3 nucleotide sequence: TGTGCCAGCAGCTTCGGGGGTATAACTAGCGGGAGAAATGCAGATACGCAGTATTTT. Encoded protein: CASSFGGITSGRNADTQYF. The chain links TRBV7-3 to TRBJ2-3, with 11 bases fitting TRBD2. Germline loops: CDR1 SGHTA, CDR2 FQGTGA. This CDR3 has 19 amino acids. The V gene end was trimmed by 3 bases and the J gene end by 4 bases; junction bases not matched to a gene: 15.